This TCR beta chain came from a study of blood T cell repertoires in COVID-19. In the study overall: COVID-19 samples, acute and convalescent, were from the United States, Italy and Spain. The analysed material was cDNA or gDNA that came from T cells, B-cell-depleted T cells, or PBMCs.

As handled by the study authors: Reference gene primer amplification in the assay estimated nucleated cell counts. Here immunoSEQ multiplex PCR was the method, and the copy in TCRdb shows in-frame clones only, minus some. The D gene and trimming were derived from the DNA, and the V and J assignments and clone size from that table. The table lists some 150,000 clones, nearly 80% of them singletons, with 2.5% to 3% in the top ten. V shed 3 bases and J shed 1 base, with 9 bases lying between them. Germline values: CDR1 LGHNA, CDR2 YNFKEQ. The CDR3 extends over 14 amino acids. Symptom resolution, clearance, or two negative PCRs marked donors in Cohort 3 as recovered.

The sequence was collected from a woman aged 45-60 years who had recovered from COVID-19. Input material: PBMCs or T cells enriched from blood (not recorded which). The chain combines TRBV4-2 with TRBJ1-1; maybe TRBD1 (6 bases). The CDR3 reads CASSHEGENTEAFF. In DNA, the CDR3 is TGTGCCAGCAGCCACGAGGGGGAGAACACTGAAGCTTTCTTT.